Following are 20 T cell receptor beta chains from one sample sequenced in a study of blood T cell repertoires in COVID-19. Method: immunoSEQ multiplex PCR; TCRdb's copy keeps in-frame clones and lacks some. This sample has 200,000 to 250,000 clones; 85% to 90% occur once, and the top ten carry roughly 4.5%. The specimen was peripheral blood. The receptors derive from a man aged 50 or older with acute or convalescent COVID-19.

The V and J genes are TRBV5-4 and TRBJ2-7; possibly TRBD1 for D (5 bases). V was shortened by 1 base and J by 3 bases, with 23 bases between the two germline ends. This CDR3 is 18 amino acids long. Germline CDR1 SGHNT, CDR2 YYREEE (reference sequence). The CDR3 bases are TGTGCCAGCAGCTTGTGGCCGCCCGACAGAATACAAAACTACGAGCAGTACTTC. Translated: CASSLWPPDRIQNYEQYF.

The rearrangement joins TRBV23-1 to TRBJ1-2, with a possible D match to TRBD1 (6 bases). TRBV23-1 is an ORF for which the function is uncertain. This CDR3 spans 14 amino acids. Trimming left V 0 bases short and J 8 bases short, with 13 bases between. In nucleotides, the CDR3 is TGCGCCAGCAGTCAATCCTCGGACAGCGACGGCTACACCTTC. This gives the protein CASSQSSDSDGYTF.

V usage is TRBV7-8 and J usage is TRBJ1-6; D unclear. Germline loops: CDR1 SGHVS, CDR2 FQNEAQ. Trimming pared 4 bases from V and 7 bases from J, leaving 14 bases between. The CDR3 sequence is 15 residues long. The CDR3 sequence: CASSSRGTGNSPLHF. The CDR3 DNA reads TGTGCCAGCAGCTCCCGCGGTACTGGAAATTCACCCCTCCACTTT.

This chain connects TRBV7-9 to TRBJ1-1; D not certain. The CDR3 contains 13 residues. V lost 3 bases and J lost 1, with 6 bases in between. The germline V gene has CDR1 SEHNR and CDR2 FQNEAQ (reference sequence). CDR3 region: CASSFGENTEAFF. In nucleotides, the CDR3 is TGTGCCAGCAGCTTCGGGGAGAACACTGAAGCTTTCTTT.

The V call is TRBV7-3, the J call TRBJ2-3; 13 bases match TRBD2. CDR1 is SGHTA, CDR2 FQGTGA, per germline. CDR3 length: 16 residues. J gave up 5 bases and V 5 bases, and 7 bases lay outside the gene matches. The CDR3 here is CASSKGLAGRGDTQYF. The CDR3 nucleotides read TGTGCCAGCAGCAAGGGACTAGCGGGGAGGGGAGATACGCAGTATTTT.

The CDR3 DNA reads TGCGCCAGCAGCTACGGGACAGGTAGTGAAAAACTGTTTTTT. Translating gives CASSYGTGSEKLFF. The gene calls are TRBV5-1 and TRBJ1-4, with TRBD1 matching 8 bases. J gave up 7 bases and V 3 bases, and 5 bases lay outside the gene matches. The CDR3 length is 14 residues. The germline gives CDR1 SGHRS, CDR2 YFSETQ.

This sequence joins TRBV5-1 and TRBJ1-3; TRBD1 might be the D (5 bases). V was clipped by 3 bases and J by 0 bases, with 10 bases between them. Germline lookup yields CDR1 SGHRS and CDR2 YFSETQ. There are 15 residues in the CDR3. CDR3 bases: TGCGCCAGCAGCTCCCTGGGGGGCTCTGGAAACACCATATATTTT. Translation: CASSSLGGSGNTIYF. Full variable domain (missing parts from reference TRBV5-1 and TRBJ1-3): KAGVTQTPRYLIKTRGQQVTLSCSPISGHRSVSWYQQTPGQGLQFLFEYFSETQRNKGNFPGRFSGRQFSNSRSEMNVSTLELGDSALYLCASSSLGGSGNTIYFGEGSWLTVV.

The chain carries TRBV7-8 and TRBJ2-5; 10 positions agree with TRBD2. V was pared by 5 bases and J by 5 bases, with 11 bases of the junction left unmatched. Germline CDR1 reads SGHVS; CDR2 reads FQNEAQ. The CDR3 extends over 16 amino acids. This CDR3 reads CASSPYGIAGGETQYF. The DNA of the CDR3 is TGTGCCAGCAGCCCCTACGGGATAGCGGGGGGTGAGACCCAGTACTTC.

The chain recombines TRBV4-1 with TRBJ1-2; no reliable D call. The CDR3 length is 14 residues. Germline CDR1 MGHRA, CDR2 YSYEKL. Trimming stripped 0 bases from V and 4 bases from J, with 9 bases between. The CDR3 sequence: CASSQDWAVYGYTF. For the CDR3, the DNA is TGCGCCAGCAGCCAAGATTGGGCAGTCTATGGCTACACCTTC.

This chain joins TRBV7-2 and TRBJ1-5; weak D call: TRBD1 (6 bases). The CDR3 extends over 15 amino acids. V was shortened by 5 bases and J by 2 bases, with 13 bases between the two germline ends. The germline CDR1 and CDR2 sequences are SGHTA and FQGNSA. The CDR3: CASSPEQGGNQPQHF. The DNA for the CDR3 is TGTGCCAGCAGCCCAGAACAGGGCGGCAATCAGCCCCAGCATTTT.

This chain links TRBV5-1 with TRBJ1-4, with 9 bases fitting TRBD1. Germline values: CDR1 SGHRS, CDR2 YFSETQ. The ends lost 6 bases at V and 5 bases at J; junction bases unmatched: 5. This CDR3 has 14 amino acids. This CDR3 is CASMAGTGNEKLFF. The CDR3 region has the DNA TGCGCCAGCATGGCGGGGACAGGGAATGAAAAACTGTTTTTT.

Concerning this clone itself: This CDR3 is also generated by other DNA sequences in the sample. The chain employs TRBV3-1 (or the pseudogene TRBV3-2) and TRBJ1-1, with 9 bases aligning to TRBD1. CDR1 LGHDT and CDR2 YNNKEL come from the germline V gene (reference sequence). V shed 3 bases, J shed 6 bases, and the junction held 5 bases outside the gene matches. The length of the CDR3 is 14 residues. The CDR3 DNA is TGTGCCAGCAGCCAGGGACAGGGTGTCGCTGAAGCTTTCTTT. Protein: CASSQGQGVAEAFF.

The V call is TRBV7-8, the J call TRBJ1-1; D not certain. Germline CDR1 is SGHVS and CDR2 is FQNEAQ. V dropped 5 bases and J dropped 6 bases, with 10 bases sitting between them. This CDR3 is built from 12 residues. Here the CDR3 reads CASSLQQSEAFF. CDR3 sequence (DNA): TGTGCCAGCAGCCTGCAACAGTCTGAAGCTTTCTTT.

V is TRBV6-6 and J is TRBJ2-5, with TRBD2 matching over 10 bases. The CDR3 is made up of 17 amino acids. Germline trimming cut 5 bases from V and 7 bases from J; bases unmatched to any gene: 16. Looked up from germline, CDR1 is MNHNY and CDR2 is SVGAGI (reference sequence). The CDR3 DNA sequence: TGTGCCAGCAGTCTCGGGGTTCTAGCGGGGGCCAAAGGGACCCAGTACTTC. Translation gives CASSLGVLAGAKGTQYF.

J is TRBJ2-3 and V is TRBV6-6; 7 bases agree with TRBD2. V was pared by 5 bases and J by 2 bases, with 13 bases of the junction left unmatched. CDR3 length: 17 residues. Germline CDR1 reads MNHNY; CDR2 reads SVGAGI (reference sequence). CDR3 region: CASSPQRGARATDTQYF. CDR3 coding DNA: TGTGCCAGCAGTCCCCAGCGGGGAGCTCGTGCCACAGATACGCAGTATTTT.

The chain links TRBV12-3 or TRBV12-4 to TRBJ1-2, with D unresolved. The CDR3 sequence is 11 residues long. The V gene lost 6 bases and the J gene lost 4 bases, with 6 bases spanning the gap. The CDR3 region has the DNA TGTGCCAGCAGGGACTTCTATGGCTACACCTTC. This encodes CASRDFYGYTF.

The chain employs TRBV11-3 and TRBJ2-2; D remains unclear. The V and J ends lost 5 bases and 1 base respectively, with 8 bases between them. Germline CDR1 and CDR2: SGHNT and YENEEA. The CDR3 extends over 14 amino acids. CDR3 region: CASSTSGNTGELFF. The CDR3 region has the DNA TGTGCCAGCAGCACCTCGGGGAACACCGGGGAGCTGTTTTTT.

The rearrangement uses TRBV18 and TRBJ2-2; the match to TRBD1 covers 12 bases. The CDR3 loop spans 16 amino acids. CDR1 is KGHSH and CDR2 is LQKENI in the germline V gene. Trimming cost V 0 bases and J 7 bases; bases outside gene matches: 3. The CDR3 sequence is CASSPPGTGGIGELFF. CDR3 bases: TGTGCCAGCTCACCACCGGGGACAGGGGGCATCGGGGAGCTGTTTTTT. Looking up the rest from reference TRBV18 and TRBJ2-2 gives the full variable domain: NAGVMQNPRHLVRRRGQEARLRCSPMKGHSHVYWYRQLPEEGLKFMVYLQKENIIDESGMPKERFSAEFPKEGPSILRIQQVVRGDSAAYFCASSPPGTGGIGELFFGEGSRLTVL.

The chain combines TRBV7-9 with TRBJ1-1; D is uncertain. The CDR3 runs to 14 residues. Germline-derived CDR1 and CDR2 are SEHNR and FQNEAQ (reference sequence). V was trimmed by 2 bases and J by 0 bases, leaving 7 bases between them. The CDR3 loop reads CASSLQALNTEAFF. The DNA for the CDR3 is TGTGCCAGCAGCTTACAGGCTCTGAACACTGAAGCTTTCTTT.

The chain carries TRBV14 and TRBJ1-1, with D maybe TRBD1 (5 bases). The V end was cut by 5 bases, the J end by 3 bases, with 10 bases between. Germline CDR1 reads SGHDN; CDR2 reads FVKESK. CDR3 length: 13 amino acids. In DNA, the CDR3 is TGTGCCAGCAGCGTTCAGGGCTACACTGAAGCTTTCTTT. It translates to CASSVQGYTEAFF.